The 23 T cell receptor beta chains below were found in one sample sequenced in a study of CD8 T cells in Susac syndrome. The authors reverse transcribed roughly 0.5 to 1 ug RNA with random hexamers. MiXCR, run by TCRdb on the immunoSEQ multiplex PCR reads, gives a single entry per CDR3 protein. The data contain under 150,000 distinct CDR3 sequences, approximately 95% of them seen just once; the ten biggest clones take up approximately 0.27%. The sequenced sample consisted of CD8+ T cells from PBMCs. The receptors here all came from a human donor in good health.

The chain carries TRBV29-1 and TRBJ2-1; D call uncertain. The germline V and J ends were trimmed by 6 bases and 9 bases, with 12 bases remaining between them. CDR3 length: 11 amino acids. Germline V CDR1 and CDR2: SQVTM, ANQGSEA. CDR3: CSVWTPGEQFF. The CDR3 coding sequence is TGCAGCGTATGGACCCCGGGTGAGCAGTTCTTC.

The chain uses TRBV25-1 and TRBJ2-7; D possibly corresponds to TRBD2 (6 bases). Trimming pared 1 base from V and 5 bases from J, leaving 9 bases between. This CDR3 is 13 amino acids long. The V gene's germline CDR1 is MGHDK and CDR2 SYGVNS. CDR3: CASSESGDDEQYF. The DNA for the CDR3 is TGTGCCAGCAGTGAATCGGGGGACGACGAGCAGTACTTC.

J is TRBJ1-1 and V is TRBV9; weak D call: TRBD1 (6 bases). The CDR3 consists of 13 residues. Germline assignment: CDR1 SGDLS and CDR2 YYNGEE. The germline V and J ends were trimmed by 4 bases and 4 bases, with 11 bases remaining between them. This CDR3 reads CASSLWDTTEAFF. Here the CDR3 DNA reads TGTGCCAGCAGCCTGTGGGACACCACTGAAGCTTTCTTT.

V gene TRBV15 combines with J gene TRBJ2-3, with D unclear. Trimming took 1 base from V and 3 from J, leaving 8 bases between them. The CDR3 runs to 14 residues. Germline V gene data show CDR1 as LNHNV and CDR2 as YYDKDF (reference sequence). The chain's CDR3 is CATSRGRFTDTQYF. The CDR3 region has the DNA TGTGCCACCAGCAGAGGCAGATTTACAGATACGCAGTATTTT.

The chain joins TRBV6-6 to TRBJ2-1, with D hard to call. The length of the CDR3 is 12 residues. Germline V gene sequence: CDR1 MNHNY, CDR2 SVGAGI (reference sequence). Trimming stripped 3 bases from V and 7 bases from J, with 7 bases between. Here the CDR3 reads CASSYGSNEQFF. CDR3 nucleotide sequence: TGTGCCAGCAGTTATGGGTCAAATGAGCAGTTCTTC.

The chain has TRBV25-1 and TRBJ2-3; perhaps TRBD2 as D (5 bases). Germline CDR1 and CDR2: MGHDK and SYGVNS. The V end lost 7 bases, the J end lost 6 bases, and 14 bases lay between the germline ends. The CDR3 runs to 13 residues. The CDR3 sequence is CASTGVGKDTQYF. CDR3 sequence (DNA): TGTGCCAGCACAGGAGTCGGGAAGGATACGCAGTATTTT.

The chain carries TRBV14 and TRBJ2-7; D assignment may be TRBD1 or TRBD2 (6 bases each). Germline CDR1 reads SGHDN; CDR2 reads FVKESK. The CDR3 contains 13 residues. V gave up 3 bases and J gave up 7 bases, with 13 bases separating them. This chain's CDR3 is CASSHGGLREQYF. CDR3 coding DNA: TGTGCCAGCAGCCATGGGGGGCTGAGGGAGCAGTACTTC.

The J gene is TRBJ1-5, the V gene TRBV7-9; 7 bases are a match to TRBD1. The V gene end was trimmed by 5 bases and the J gene end by 3 bases; junction bases not matched to a gene: 13. Germline V gives CDR1 SEHNR, CDR2 FQNEAQ (reference sequence). The length of the CDR3 is 17 residues. The CDR3 is CASSKTWGTANNQPQHF. Here the CDR3 DNA reads TGTGCCAGCAGCAAAACCTGGGGGACAGCCAACAATCAGCCCCAGCATTTT.

This clonotype was seen once. The chain employs TRBV20-1 and TRBJ2-1; 7 bases map to TRBD2. Germline lookup yields CDR1 DFQATT and CDR2 SNEGSKA (reference sequence). CDR3 length: 14 residues. The junction had 8 bases not matched to a gene; V was cut back by 0 bases and J by 9 bases. As DNA, the CDR3 is TGCAGTGCTAGAGATCGTGCAGGCGGGAGTGAGCAGTTCTTC. It translates to CSARDRAGGSEQFF.

The chain has TRBV27 and TRBJ2-7, with 10 bases aligning to TRBD1. Germline lookup yields CDR1 MNHEY and CDR2 SMNVEV (reference sequence). Germline trimming cut 6 bases from V and 4 bases from J; bases unmatched to any gene: 6. The CDR3 has 14 residues. DNA for the CDR3: TGTGCCAGCAGGCCGGGACAGGGGCCTTACGAGCAGTACTTC. This encodes CASRPGQGPYEQYF.

This clonotype was seen just once. V usage is TRBV7-8 and J usage is TRBJ2-3; 12 nucleotides agree with TRBD1. Germline loops: CDR1 SGHVS, CDR2 FQNEAQ. V lost 5 bases, J lost 5 bases, and 11 bases stayed unmatched. The CDR3 is 17 residues long. The CDR3 sequence: CASSPLRDRGRRDTQYF. In DNA form, the CDR3 reads TGTGCCAGCAGCCCGCTCCGGGACAGGGGGCGAAGAGATACGCAGTATTTT. The entire variable domain, with the rest obtained from reference TRBV7-8 and TRBJ2-3, is as follows: GAGVSQSPRYKVAKRGQDVALRCDPISGHVSLFWYQQALGQGPEFLTYFQNEAQLDKSGLPSDRFFAERPEGSVSTLKIQRTQQEDSAVYLCASSPLRDRGRRDTQYFGPGTRLTVL.

This chain's CDR3 is CASSLNLVDGYTF. CDR3 in DNA: TGTGCCAGCAGTTTAAACTTGGTGGATGGCTACACCTTC. The chain is built from TRBV27 and TRBJ1-2, with D unresolved. The CDR3 has 13 residues. Trimming pared 2 bases from V and 6 bases from J, leaving 10 bases between. The germline gives CDR1 MNHEY, CDR2 SMNVEV (reference sequence).

The CDR3, as DNA: TGTGCCAGCAGATCACTAGCGGGATCCCGGACCGGGGAGCTGTTTTTT. Its translation is CASRSLAGSRTGELFF. The chain has TRBV6-1 and TRBJ2-2; 10 nucleotides agree with TRBD2. V shed 6 bases and J 5 bases; nucleotides not matched to a gene: 9. CDR3 length equals 16 residues. From germline, CDR1 is MNHNS and CDR2 SASEGT.

The J gene is TRBJ1-1, the V gene TRBV7-9; 8 nucleotides align to TRBD1. Trimming removed 4 bases from V and 11 bases from J; junction bases left unmatched: 6. The CDR3 sequence is 12 residues long. From germline, CDR1 is SEHNR and CDR2 FQNEAQ (reference sequence). The CDR3 sequence: CASSSLTGEAFF. The CDR3 DNA reads as TGTGCCAGCAGCTCCTTGACAGGGGAGGCTTTCTTT.

V is TRBV7-8 and J is TRBJ2-5; TRBD1 agrees at 7 bases. The V and J ends lost 5 bases and 3 bases, in that order; junction bases with no gene match: 6. CDR1 is SGHVS and CDR2 is FQNEAQ in the germline V gene. The CDR3 is made up of 14 amino acids. CDR3 sequence reads: CASSDYRGEETQYF. Written as DNA, the CDR3 is TGTGCCAGCAGCGATTACAGGGGAGAAGAGACCCAGTACTTC.

Remarks on this clonotype: One end of the junction fails to match germline, which may point to a read error. V usage is TRBV7-9 and J usage is TRBJ2-5, with a possible D match to TRBD2 (5 bases). The length of the CDR3 is 16 residues. Per the germline V gene, CDR1 is SEHNR and CDR2 is FQNEAQ (reference sequence). This CDR3 is CASSLAPGVEYETQYF. CDR3 coding DNA: TGTGCCAGCAGCCTAGCCCCCGGGGTGGAGTATGAGACCCAGTACTTC.

In this sample, this clonotype turned up a few times. This sequence joins TRBV29-1 and TRBJ1-1; D not certain. This CDR3 is built from 12 residues. Germline CDR1 is SQVTM and CDR2 is ANQGSEA. The V end was cut by 1 base, the J end by 0 bases, with 3 bases between. This chain's CDR3 is CSVEGMNTEAFF. Here the CDR3 DNA reads TGCAGCGTTGAAGGGATGAACACTGAAGCTTTCTTT.

The count of this clonotype is one. The chain combines TRBV29-1 with TRBJ2-7; D uncertain. The CDR3 contains 11 residues. Germline lookup yields CDR1 SQVTM and CDR2 ANQGSEA. V shed 7 bases and J shed 3 bases, with 10 bases lying between them. The CDR3 loop is CSALSDYEQYF. The DNA for the CDR3 is TGCAGCGCTTTAAGCGACTACGAGCAGTACTTC.

J is TRBJ2-7 and V is TRBV6-6, with 13 positions matching TRBD2. V lost 5 bases to trimming and J lost 5 bases; unmatched junction nucleotides: 3. CDR3 size: 14 residues. Germline assignment: CDR1 MNHNY and CDR2 SVGAGI (reference sequence). CDR3 sequence (DNA): TGTGCCAGCAGTACCGGACTAGCGGGAGACGAGCAGTACTTC. The encoded protein is CASSTGLAGDEQYF.

The chain has TRBV6-4 and TRBJ1-1; a weak D match, TRBD1 (5 bases). Trimming shortened V by 6 bases and J by 1 base, and 9 bases separated the two germline ends. The CDR3 totals 13 residues. Germline CDR1 MRHNA, CDR2 SNTAGT. In DNA, the CDR3 is TGTGCCAGCAGGCGCACAGGGAACACTGAAGCTTTCTTT. Its translation is CASRRTGNTEAFF.

This clonotype was found once. This sequence joins TRBV12-3 or TRBV12-4 and TRBJ1-1; weak D call: TRBD1 (5 bases). The CDR3 contains 12 residues. Between the trimmed V and J ends, which lost 7 bases and 9 bases, there was a span of 15 bases. The CDR3 DNA reads as TGTGCCAGCAAATGGGGCTTATTACAAGCTTTCTTT. It encodes CASKWGLLQAFF.

The chain carries TRBV27 and TRBJ2-1; D is undetermined. The V gene lost 6 bases and the J gene lost 5 bases, with 17 bases spanning the gap. CDR1 and CDR2 from the germline V gene are MNHEY and SMNVEV (reference sequence). The CDR3 sequence is 15 residues long. CDR3 sequence reads: CASSPAVSPDNEQFF. DNA for the CDR3: TGTGCCAGCAGCCCCGCAGTATCTCCGGACAATGAGCAGTTCTTC.

V usage is TRBV5-1 and J usage is TRBJ2-5, with 7 nucleotides matching TRBD2. Germline V gene data show CDR1 as SGHRS and CDR2 as YFSETQ. This CDR3 has 14 amino acids. The J segment lost 1 base and the V segment lost 1 base, leaving 1 base of the junction unmatched. The CDR3 loop is CASSLWTSQETQYF. The CDR3 DNA is TGCGCCAGCAGCTTGTGGACTAGCCAAGAGACCCAGTACTTC. Based on the CDR3 plus reference TRBV5-1 and TRBJ2-5, the full variable domain is KAGVTQTPRYLIKTRGQQVTLSCSPISGHRSVSWYQQTPGQGLQFLFEYFSETQRNKGNFPGRFSGRQFSNSRSEMNVSTLELGDSALYLCASSLWTSQETQYFGPGTRLLVL.